This T cell receptor beta chain was documented in a study of cytomegalovirus exposure and HLA in healthy donors. Concerning this clone itself: Its antigen remains unknown.

PCR amplification relied on 60 Vbeta primers (plus 13 Jbeta primers). Clones were sequenced by immunoSEQ multiplex PCR, and TCRdb holds only the in-frame ones, with some missing. The sample contains 65,000 to 90,000 clones, roughly four fifths of which appear only once. Notes on the study in general: The study dropped some indistinguishable V segments, TRBV6-2 and TRBV6-3 among them.

V lost 9 bases to trimming and J lost 3 bases, with 15 bases between them. Germline V gives CDR1 MNHEY, CDR2 SVGAGI. This CDR3 comprises 13 residues. When sampled, the donors appeared nominally healthy, though they likely had unrecorded immune exposures. Input material: PBMCs. The source of this sequence is a man aged 18 to 30 in good health and CMV-seronegative. The chain links TRBV6-5 to TRBJ2-7; perhaps TRBD2 as D (5 bases). The CDR3 bases are TGTGCCAGTCGAGGACTTTACGGCTACGAGCAGTACTTC. The encoded protein is CASRGLYGYEQYF.